Listed here are 10 T cell receptor beta chains from one sample, sequenced in a study of blood T cells in healthy people across ages. Combining a sample-barcoded 5' primer with a J-beta primer mix, a second PCR ran for roughly 7 to 11 cycles. TCRdb re-analysed the 5' RACE reads in MiXCR, keeping a single row per CDR3 protein. The sample consists of over a million distinct CDR3 sequences, roughly a quarter of them appearing once. This same sample was also taken into another study, of T cells of mothers and their children.

The sequencing input was blood. The receptors originated from a girl aged 2 to 10 in good health.

The genes are TRBV10-3 and TRBJ2-1; D might be TRBD2 (6 bases). The CDR3 is 13 residues long. Trimming removed 2 bases at V and 10 bases at J, with 12 bases between. Per the germline V gene, CDR1 is ENHRY and CDR2 is SYGVKD. In DNA, the CDR3 is TGTGCCATCAGTGAGCTGTATAGCGGCGAGCAGTTCTTC. As protein: CAISELYSGEQFF.

This chain uses TRBV9 with TRBJ2-5; a weak D match, TRBD2 (6 bases). Trimming cost V 1 base and J 3 bases, with 16 bases left between them. CDR3 length: 16 residues. Germline CDR1 reads SGDLS; CDR2 reads YYNGEE. The DNA for the CDR3 is TGTGCCAGCAGCGTAAGCCTGACCTGGGGGGAAGAGACCCAGTACTTC. It specifies CASSVSLTWGEETQYF.

The genes are TRBV29-1 and TRBJ2-2, with D maybe TRBD2 (6 bases). Germline V gives CDR1 SQVTM, CDR2 ANQGSEA. V shed 8 bases and J shed 4 bases, with 11 bases lying between them. The CDR3 is 12 residues long. In nucleotides, the CDR3 is TGCAGCCTGGGGACTGGCACCGGGGAGCTGTTTTTT. It specifies CSLGTGTGELFF.

This clonotype was observed a single time. The chain is built from TRBV7-9 and TRBJ1-5, with a possible D match to TRBD1 (6 bases). V dropped 1 base and J dropped 5 bases, with 24 bases sitting between them. Germline V gives CDR1 SEHNR, CDR2 FQNEAQ (reference sequence). The CDR3 loop spans 19 amino acids. CDR3 residues: CASSLGLVQGRRRDQPQHF. The CDR3 region has the DNA TGTGCCAGCAGCTTAGGTCTGGTGCAGGGGAGAAGAAGAGATCAGCCCCAGCATTTT.

The rearrangement links TRBV29-1 to TRBJ2-5; tentatively, D is TRBD1 (5 bases). The end of the DNA is better explained by TRBJ2-7, so the J call may be wrong. This CDR3 is built from 13 residues. CDR1 and CDR2 from the germline V gene are SQVTM and ANQGSEA. In DNA, the CDR3 is TGCAGCGTTGGAGACCTCGACAGTAACGAGCAGTACTTC. Translating gives CSVGDLDSNEQYF.

This clonotype was counted only a few times. V gene TRBV6-1 combines with J gene TRBJ2-5; D perhaps matches TRBD2 (6 bases). The CDR3 contains 16 residues. Trimming pared 6 bases from V and 4 bases from J, leaving 21 bases between. Per the germline V gene, CDR1 is MNHNS and CDR2 is SASEGT. The CDR3 bases are TGTGCCAGCAGGGTACCCGTCATGGCGGGACGAGAGACCCAGTACTTC. Its translation is CASRVPVMAGRETQYF.

The chain carries TRBV24-1 and TRBJ2-1, with D possibly being TRBD2 (6 bases). V was clipped by 0 bases and J by 0 bases, with 8 bases between them. This CDR3 region has 16 residues. Germline CDR1 reads KGHDR; CDR2 reads SFDVKD. CDR3 region: CATSDLATSSYNEQFF. In DNA form, the CDR3 reads TGTGCCACCAGTGATTTGGCGACTAGCTCCTACAATGAGCAGTTCTTC.

The V gene is TRBV12-5, the J gene TRBJ1-5, with a tentative D call TRBD1 (5 bases). Germline lookup yields CDR1 LGHNT and CDR2 FRNRAP. CDR3 length equals 17 residues. Trimming left V 1 base short and J 0 bases short, with 13 bases between. The CDR3 nucleotides read TGTGCTAGTGGTTTGGCGAAAGACAGAAATAGCAATCAGCCCCAGCATTTT. Its translation: CASGLAKDRNSNQPQHF.

V is TRBV27 and J is TRBJ2-7; TRBD1 aligns across 11 bases. The CDR3 is 14 residues long. Germline CDR1 and CDR2: MNHEY and SMNVEV (reference sequence). J gave up 4 bases and V 7 bases, and 6 bases lay outside the gene matches. CDR3 region: CASTLGQGVYEQYF. The CDR3 DNA sequence: TGTGCCAGCACCTTGGGACAGGGGGTTTACGAGCAGTACTTC.

This clonotype was seen only a few times. This chain connects TRBV20-1 to TRBJ2-5, with 10 bases lining up with TRBD1. The CDR3 length is 16 residues. Germline trimming cut 5 bases from V and 5 bases from J; bases unmatched to any gene: 14. Germline V CDR1 and CDR2: DFQATT, SNEGSKA (reference sequence). CDR3 loop: CSARPSGTGEKETQYF. In DNA, the CDR3 is TGCAGTGCTCGACCCTCCGGGACAGGGGAGAAGGAGACCCAGTACTTC.